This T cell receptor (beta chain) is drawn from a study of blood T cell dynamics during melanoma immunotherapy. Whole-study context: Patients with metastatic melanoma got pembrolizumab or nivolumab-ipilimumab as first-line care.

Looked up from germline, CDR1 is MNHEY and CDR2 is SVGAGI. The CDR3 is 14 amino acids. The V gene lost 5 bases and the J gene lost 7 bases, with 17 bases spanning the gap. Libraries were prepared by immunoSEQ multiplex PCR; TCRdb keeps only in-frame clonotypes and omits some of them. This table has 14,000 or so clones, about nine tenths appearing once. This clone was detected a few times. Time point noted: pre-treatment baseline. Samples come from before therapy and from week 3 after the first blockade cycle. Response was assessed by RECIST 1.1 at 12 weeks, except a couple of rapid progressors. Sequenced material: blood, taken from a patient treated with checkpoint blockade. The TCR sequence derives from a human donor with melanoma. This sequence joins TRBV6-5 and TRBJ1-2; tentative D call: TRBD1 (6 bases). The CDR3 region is CASSLEGGLGGYTF. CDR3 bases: TGTGCCAGCAGTCTCGAAGGGGGGCTTGGTGGCTACACCTTC.